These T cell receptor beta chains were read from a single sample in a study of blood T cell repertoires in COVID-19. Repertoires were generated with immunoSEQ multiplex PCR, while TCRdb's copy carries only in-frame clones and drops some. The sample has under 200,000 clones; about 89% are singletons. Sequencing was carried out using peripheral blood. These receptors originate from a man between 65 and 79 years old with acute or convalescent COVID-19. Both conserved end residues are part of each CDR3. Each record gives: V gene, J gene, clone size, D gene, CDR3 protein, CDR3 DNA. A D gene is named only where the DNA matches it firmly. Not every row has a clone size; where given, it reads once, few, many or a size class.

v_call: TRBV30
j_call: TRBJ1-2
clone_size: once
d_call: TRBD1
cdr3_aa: CAWSLRDRGGVESTF
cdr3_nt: TGTGCCTGGAGCTTAAGGGACAGGGGAGGTGTCGAGTCCACCTTC

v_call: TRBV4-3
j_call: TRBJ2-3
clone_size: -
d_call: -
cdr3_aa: CASSQAGSSTDTQYF
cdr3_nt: TGCGCCAGCAGCCAAGCAGGGTCTAGCACAGATACGCAGTATTTT

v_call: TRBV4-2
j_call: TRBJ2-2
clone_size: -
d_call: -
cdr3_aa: CASSQEASRLPHPNTGELFF
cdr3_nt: TGTGCCAGCAGCCAAGAAGCCTCTCGCTTACCCCATCCGAACACCGGGGAGCTGTTTTTT

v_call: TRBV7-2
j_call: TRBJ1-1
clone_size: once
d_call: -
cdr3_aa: CASSLLALNTEAFF
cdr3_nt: TGTGCCAGCAGCTTGCTAGCCCTGAACACTGAAGCTTTCTTT

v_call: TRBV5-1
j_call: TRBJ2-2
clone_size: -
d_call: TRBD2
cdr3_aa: CASKERGNTGELFF
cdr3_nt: TGCGCCAGCAAGGAGCGGGGGAACACCGGGGAGCTGTTTTTT

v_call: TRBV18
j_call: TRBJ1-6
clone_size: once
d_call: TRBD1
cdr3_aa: CASSPQGQSDNSPLHF
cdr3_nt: TGTGCCAGCTCACCTCAGGGACAGTCGGATAATTCACCCCTCCACTTT

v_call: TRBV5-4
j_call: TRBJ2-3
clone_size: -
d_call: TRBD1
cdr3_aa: CASSTDRGDTQYF
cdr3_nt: TGTGCCAGCAGCACGGACAGGGGGGATACGCAGTATTTT

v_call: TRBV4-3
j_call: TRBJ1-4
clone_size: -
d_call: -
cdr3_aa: CASSRSQGYNEKLFF
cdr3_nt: TGCGCCAGCAGCAGGTCCCAGGGTTATAATGAAAAACTGTTTTTT

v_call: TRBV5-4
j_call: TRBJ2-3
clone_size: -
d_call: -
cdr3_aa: CASSLAGDTDTQYF
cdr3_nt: TGTGCCAGCAGCTTGGCCGGGGACACAGATACGCAGTATTTT

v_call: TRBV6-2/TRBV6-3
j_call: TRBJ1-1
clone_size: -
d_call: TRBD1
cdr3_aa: CASSPDRRNTEAFF
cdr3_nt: TGTGCCAGCAGTCCGGACAGGAGGAACACTGAAGCTTTCTTT

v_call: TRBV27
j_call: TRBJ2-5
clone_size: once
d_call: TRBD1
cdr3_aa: CASSRDRGGQETQYF
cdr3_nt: TGTGCCAGCAGTCGGGACAGGGGGGGACAAGAGACCCAGTACTTC

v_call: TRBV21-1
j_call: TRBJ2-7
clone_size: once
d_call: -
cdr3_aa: CASSKAERGSAYEQYF
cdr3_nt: TGTGCCAGCAGCAAAGCCGAAAGGGGGTCGGCCTACGAGCAGTACTTC

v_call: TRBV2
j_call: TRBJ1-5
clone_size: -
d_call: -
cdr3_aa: CASRISWQGGQPQHF
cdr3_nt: TGTGCCAGCAGGATTTCTTGGCAGGGTGGGCAGCCCCAGCATTTT

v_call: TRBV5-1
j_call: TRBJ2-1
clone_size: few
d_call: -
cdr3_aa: CASSLAQGSYNEQFF
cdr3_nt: TGCGCCAGCAGCTTGGCGCAGGGCTCCTACAATGAGCAGTTCTTC

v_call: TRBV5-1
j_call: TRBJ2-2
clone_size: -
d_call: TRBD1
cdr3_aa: CASSPGPQGANTGELFF
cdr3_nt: TGCGCCAGCAGCCCCGGGCCCCAGGGGGCGAACACCGGGGAGCTGTTTTTT

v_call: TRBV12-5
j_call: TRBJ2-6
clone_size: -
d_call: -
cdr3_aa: CASGFVHVQGAGANVLTF
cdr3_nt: TGTGCTAGTGGCTTTGTGCACGTACAGGGCGCTGGGGCCAACGTCCTGACTTTC

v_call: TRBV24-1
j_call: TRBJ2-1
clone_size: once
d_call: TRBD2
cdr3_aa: CATSVGAGGSNEQFF
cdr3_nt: TGTGCCACCAGTGTAGGAGCGGGAGGAAGTAATGAGCAGTTCTTC

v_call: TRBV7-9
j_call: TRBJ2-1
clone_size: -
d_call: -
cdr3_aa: CASSLATGWEENEQFF
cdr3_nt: TGTGCCAGCAGCTTAGCGACAGGGTGGGAGGAGAATGAGCAGTTCTTC

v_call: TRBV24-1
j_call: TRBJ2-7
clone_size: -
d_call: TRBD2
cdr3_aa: CAKIKTSGRPRNF
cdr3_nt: TGTGCCAAAATTAAGACTAGCGGGAGGCCGAGGAACTTC

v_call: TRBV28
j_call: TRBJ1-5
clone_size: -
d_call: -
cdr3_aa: CASSIRQANSNQPQHF
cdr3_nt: TGTGCCAGCAGTATTCGACAGGCAAATAGCAATCAGCCCCAGCATTTT

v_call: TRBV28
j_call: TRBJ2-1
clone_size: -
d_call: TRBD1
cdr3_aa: CASSPGQGVSPYNEQFF
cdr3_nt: TGTGCCAGCAGCCCGGGACAGGGAGTTTCCCCCTACAATGAGCAGTTCTTC

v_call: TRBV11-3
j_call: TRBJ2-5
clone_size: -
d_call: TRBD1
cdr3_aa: CASSLRQGKTQYF
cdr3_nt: TGTGCCAGCAGCCTACGACAGGGAAAGACCCAGTACTTC

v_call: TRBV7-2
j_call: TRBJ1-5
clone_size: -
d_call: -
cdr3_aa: CASSLERNQPQHF
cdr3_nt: TGTGCCAGCAGCTTAGAGCGAAATCAGCCCCAGCATTTT

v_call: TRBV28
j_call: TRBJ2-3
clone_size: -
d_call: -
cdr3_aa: CASSSYWTSTDTQYF
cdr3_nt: TGTGCCAGCAGTTCATATTGGACAAGCACAGATACGCAGTATTTT

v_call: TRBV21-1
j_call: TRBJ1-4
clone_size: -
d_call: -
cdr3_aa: CASSKDRGGEKLFF
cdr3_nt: TGTGCCAGCAGCAAAGACAGGGGTGGGGAAAAACTGTTTTTT

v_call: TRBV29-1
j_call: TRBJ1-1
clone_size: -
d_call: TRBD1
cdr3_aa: CSMSGTGDTEAFF
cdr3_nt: TGCAGCATGTCCGGGACAGGGGACACTGAAGCTTTCTTT

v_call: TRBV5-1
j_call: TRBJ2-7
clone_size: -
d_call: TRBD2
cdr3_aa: CASSPGTSGGSYF
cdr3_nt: TGCGCCAGCAGCCCCGGGACTAGCGGGGGCTCCTACTTC

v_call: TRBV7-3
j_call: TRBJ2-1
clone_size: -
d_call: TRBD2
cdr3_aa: CASSFSGDYNEQFF
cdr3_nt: TGTGCCAGCAGCTTTAGCGGGGACTACAATGAGCAGTTCTTC

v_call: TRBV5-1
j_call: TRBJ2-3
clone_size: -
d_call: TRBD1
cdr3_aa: CASSWGTATDTQYF
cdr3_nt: TGCGCCAGCAGCTGGGGGACAGCCACAGATACGCAGTATTTT

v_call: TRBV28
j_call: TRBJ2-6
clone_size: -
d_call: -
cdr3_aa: CASSTTGSGANVLTF
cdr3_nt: TGTGCCAGCAGTACGACAGGCTCTGGGGCCAACGTCCTGACTTTC

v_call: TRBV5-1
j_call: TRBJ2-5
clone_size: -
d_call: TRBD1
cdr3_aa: CASSRTGTGGETQYF
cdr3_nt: TGCGCCAGCAGCCGGACCGGGACAGGAGGGGAGACCCAGTACTTC

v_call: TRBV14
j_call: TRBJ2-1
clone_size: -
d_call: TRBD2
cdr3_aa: CASSQDKGEGYNEQFF
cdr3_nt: TGTGCCAGCAGCCAAGACAAAGGGGAGGGCTACAATGAGCAGTTCTTC

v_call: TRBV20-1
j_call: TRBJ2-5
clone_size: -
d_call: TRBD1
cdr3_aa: CSASGDRGIQETQYF
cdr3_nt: TGCAGTGCTAGTGGGGACAGGGGAATCCAAGAGACCCAGTACTTC

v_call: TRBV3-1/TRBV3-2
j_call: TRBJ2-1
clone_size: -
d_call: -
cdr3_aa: CASSQDYYRVSYNEQFF
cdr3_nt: TGTGCCAGCAGCCAAGATTACTACAGGGTCTCCTACAATGAGCAGTTCTTC

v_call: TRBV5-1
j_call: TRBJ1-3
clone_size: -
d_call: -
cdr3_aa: CASSLASGSSGNTIYF
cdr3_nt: TGCGCCAGCAGCTTGGCCTCGGGATCCTCTGGAAACACCATATATTTT

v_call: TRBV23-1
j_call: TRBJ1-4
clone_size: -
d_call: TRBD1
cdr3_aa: CASSQSTGGSSHATNEKLFF
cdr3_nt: TGCGCCAGCAGTCAATCGACAGGGGGCTCTTCCCATGCAACTAATGAAAAACTGTTTTTT

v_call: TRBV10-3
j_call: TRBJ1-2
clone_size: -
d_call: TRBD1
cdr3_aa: CAISRDRVNYGYTF
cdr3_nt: TGTGCCATCAGCCGGGACAGGGTTAACTATGGCTACACCTTC

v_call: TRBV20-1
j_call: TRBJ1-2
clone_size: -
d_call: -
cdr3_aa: CSASQAFLYGYTF
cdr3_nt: TGCAGTGCTAGTCAGGCCTTCCTCTATGGCTACACCTTC

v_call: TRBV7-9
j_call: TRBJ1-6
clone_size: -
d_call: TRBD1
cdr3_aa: CASGLDRDNSPLHF
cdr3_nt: TGTGCCAGCGGTCTGGACAGGGATAATTCACCCCTCCACTTT

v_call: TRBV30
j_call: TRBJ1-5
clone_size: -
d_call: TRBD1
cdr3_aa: CAWSPGTVGNQPQHF
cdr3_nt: TGTGCCTGGAGCCCCGGGACAGTTGGCAATCAGCCCCAGCATTTT

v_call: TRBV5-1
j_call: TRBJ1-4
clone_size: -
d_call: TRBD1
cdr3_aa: CASSLSGGSGEKLFF
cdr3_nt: TGCGCCAGCAGCTTATCAGGGGGCAGCGGGGAAAAACTGTTTTTT

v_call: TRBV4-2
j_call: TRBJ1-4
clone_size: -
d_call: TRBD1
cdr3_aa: CASSARGTQAGEKLFF
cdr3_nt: TGTGCCAGCAGCGCCAGGGGGACCCAGGCTGGTGAAAAACTGTTTTTT

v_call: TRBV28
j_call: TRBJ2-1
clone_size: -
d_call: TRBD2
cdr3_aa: CASSSLGTSGGARNEQFF
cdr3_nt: TGTGCCAGCAGCTCACTCGGGACTAGCGGGGGGGCTCGAAATGAGCAGTTCTTC

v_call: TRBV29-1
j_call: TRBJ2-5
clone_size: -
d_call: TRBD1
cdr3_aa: CSVENSRGRETQYF
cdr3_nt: TGCAGCGTTGAGAACTCCAGGGGGCGAGAGACCCAGTACTTC

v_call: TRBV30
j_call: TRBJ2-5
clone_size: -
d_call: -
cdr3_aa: CAWKASGAETQYF
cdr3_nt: TGTGCCTGGAAAGCTAGTGGGGCAGAGACCCAGTACTTC

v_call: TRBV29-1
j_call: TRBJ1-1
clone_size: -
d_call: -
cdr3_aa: CSVVLAGKRRF
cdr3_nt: TGCAGCGTTGTTTTGGCGGGGAAGCGCCGATTT

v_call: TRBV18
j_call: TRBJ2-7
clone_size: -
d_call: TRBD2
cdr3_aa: CASSPGLAEGAYEQYF
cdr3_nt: TGTGCCAGCTCACCTGGACTAGCGGAAGGCGCCTACGAGCAGTACTTC

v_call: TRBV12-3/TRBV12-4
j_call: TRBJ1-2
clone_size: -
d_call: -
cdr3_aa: CASSWTDSRGYTF
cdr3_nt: TGTGCCAGCAGTTGGACGGACTCGAGGGGCTACACCTTC

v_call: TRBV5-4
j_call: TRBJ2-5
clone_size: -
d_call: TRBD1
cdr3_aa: CASSPGQVETQYF
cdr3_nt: TGTGCCAGCAGCCCCGGACAGGTAGAGACCCAGTACTTC

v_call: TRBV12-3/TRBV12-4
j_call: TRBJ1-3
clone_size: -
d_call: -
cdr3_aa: CASSLLQGNTIYF
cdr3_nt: TGTGCCAGCAGTTTACTCCAGGGAAACACCATATATTTT

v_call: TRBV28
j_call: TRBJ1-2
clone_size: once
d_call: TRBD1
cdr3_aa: CASSRTGRLSYGYTF
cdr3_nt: TGTGCCAGCAGCAGGACAGGGCGCCTGAGCTATGGCTACACCTTC

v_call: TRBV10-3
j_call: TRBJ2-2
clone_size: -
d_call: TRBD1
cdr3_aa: CATGQGSGELFF
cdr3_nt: TGTGCCACGGGACAGGGGAGCGGGGAGCTGTTTTTT

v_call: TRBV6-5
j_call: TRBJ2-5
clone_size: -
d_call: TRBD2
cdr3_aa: CASRTSGAQETQYF
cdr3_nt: TGTGCCAGCAGGACTAGCGGGGCCCAAGAGACCCAGTACTTC

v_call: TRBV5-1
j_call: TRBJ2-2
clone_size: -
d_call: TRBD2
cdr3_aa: CASSPREGETGELFF
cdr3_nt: TGCGCCAGCAGCCCCCGGGAGGGAGAAACCGGGGAGCTGTTTTTT

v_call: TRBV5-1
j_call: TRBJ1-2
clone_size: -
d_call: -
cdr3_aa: CASSLTGLTNYGYTF
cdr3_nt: TGCGCCAGCAGCTTGACGGGACTAACTAACTATGGCTACACCTTC

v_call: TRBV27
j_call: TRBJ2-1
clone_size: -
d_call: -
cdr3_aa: CASGGGGSRYNEQFF
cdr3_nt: TGTGCCAGCGGGGGGGGCGGGAGTCGGTACAATGAGCAGTTCTTC

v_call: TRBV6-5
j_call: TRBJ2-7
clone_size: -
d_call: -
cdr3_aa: CASSHQVSYEQYF
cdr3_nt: TGTGCCAGCAGTCACCAGGTCTCCTACGAGCAGTACTTC

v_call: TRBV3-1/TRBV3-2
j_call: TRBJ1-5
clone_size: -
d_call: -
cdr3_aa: CASSRRGNQPQHF
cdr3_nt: TGTGCCAGCAGCCGCCGGGGGAATCAGCCCCAGCATTTT

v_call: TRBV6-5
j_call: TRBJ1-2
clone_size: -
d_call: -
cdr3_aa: CASRNYRERNGYTF
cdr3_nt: TGTGCCAGCAGAAATTACAGGGAACGGAATGGCTACACCTTC